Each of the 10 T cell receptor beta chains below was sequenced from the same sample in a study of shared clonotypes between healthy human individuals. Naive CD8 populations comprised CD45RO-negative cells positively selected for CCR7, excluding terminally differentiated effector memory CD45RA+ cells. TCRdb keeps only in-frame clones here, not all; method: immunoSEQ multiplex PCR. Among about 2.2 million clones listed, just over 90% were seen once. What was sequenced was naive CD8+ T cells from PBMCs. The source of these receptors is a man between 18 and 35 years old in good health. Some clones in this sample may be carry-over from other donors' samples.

The CDR3 DNA sequence: TGTGCCAGCAGCGAGGGCGGGAGGGCGCATGAGCAGTTCTTC. This translates into CASSEGGRAHEQFF. V usage is TRBV9 and J usage is TRBJ2-1, with 9 bases aligning to TRBD2. The germline V gene has CDR1 SGDLS and CDR2 YYNGEE. This CDR3 region has 14 residues. The junction had 6 bases not matched to a gene; V was cut back by 3 bases and J by 8 bases.

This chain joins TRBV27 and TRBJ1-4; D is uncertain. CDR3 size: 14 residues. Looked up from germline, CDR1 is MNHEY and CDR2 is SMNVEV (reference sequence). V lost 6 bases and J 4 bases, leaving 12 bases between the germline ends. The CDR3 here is CASSPWTGNEKLFF. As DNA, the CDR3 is TGTGCCAGCAGCCCGTGGACGGGTAATGAAAAACTGTTTTTT.

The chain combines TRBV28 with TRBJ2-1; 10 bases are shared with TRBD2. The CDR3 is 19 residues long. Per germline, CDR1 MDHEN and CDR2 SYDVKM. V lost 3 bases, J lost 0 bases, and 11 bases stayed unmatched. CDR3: CASSFNLAASGSSYNEQFF. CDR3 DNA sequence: TGTGCCAGCAGTTTCAATTTGGCTGCTAGCGGGAGCTCCTACAATGAGCAGTTCTTC.

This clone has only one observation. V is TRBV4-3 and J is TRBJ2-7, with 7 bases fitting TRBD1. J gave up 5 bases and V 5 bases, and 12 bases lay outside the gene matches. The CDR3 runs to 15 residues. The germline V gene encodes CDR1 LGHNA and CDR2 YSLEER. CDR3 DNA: TGCGCCAGCAGCGGAACGGTAGGGGGCGTGGACGAGCAGTACTTC. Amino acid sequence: CASSGTVGGVDEQYF.

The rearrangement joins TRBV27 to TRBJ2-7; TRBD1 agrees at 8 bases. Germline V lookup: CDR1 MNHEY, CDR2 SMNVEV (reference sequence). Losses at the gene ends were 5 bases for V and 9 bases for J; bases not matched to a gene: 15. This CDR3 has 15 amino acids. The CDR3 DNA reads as TGTGCCAGCAGTCCCCAAACCCACGGACAGGGCTTGCAGTACTTC. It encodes CASSPQTHGQGLQYF.

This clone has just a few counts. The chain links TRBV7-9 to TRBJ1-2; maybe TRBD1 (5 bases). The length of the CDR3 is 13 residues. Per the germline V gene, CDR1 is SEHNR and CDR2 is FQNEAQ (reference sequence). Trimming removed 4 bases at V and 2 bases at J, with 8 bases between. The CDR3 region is CASSSGDNYGYTF. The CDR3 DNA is TGTGCCAGCAGCTCTGGGGACAACTATGGCTACACCTTC.

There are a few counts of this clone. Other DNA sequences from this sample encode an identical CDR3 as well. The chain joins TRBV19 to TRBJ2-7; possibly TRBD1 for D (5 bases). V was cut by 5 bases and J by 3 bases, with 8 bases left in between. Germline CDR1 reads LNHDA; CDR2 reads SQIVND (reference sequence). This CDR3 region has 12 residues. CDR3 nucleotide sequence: TGTGCCAGTAGTCCTGACAGCTACGAGCAGTACTTC. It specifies CASSPDSYEQYF. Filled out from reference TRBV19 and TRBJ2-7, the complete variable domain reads DGGITQSPKYLFRKEGQNVTLSCEQNLNHDAMYWYRQDPGQGLRLIYYSQIVNDFQKGDIAEGYSVSREKKESFPLTVTSAQKNPTAFYLCASSPDSYEQYFGPGTRLTVT.

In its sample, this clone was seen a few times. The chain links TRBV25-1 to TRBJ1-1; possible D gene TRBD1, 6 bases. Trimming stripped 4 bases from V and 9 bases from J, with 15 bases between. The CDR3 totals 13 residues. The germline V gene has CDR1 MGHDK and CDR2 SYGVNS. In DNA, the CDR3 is TGTGCCAGCAGTGCCCAGGGGATGTCAAAAGCTTTCTTT. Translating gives CASSAQGMSKAFF.

The CDR3 protein is CASRIRQTSNQPQHF. CDR3 sequence (DNA): TGTGCCAGCAGGATTAGACAGACTAGCAATCAGCCCCAGCATTTT. This chain joins TRBV28 and TRBJ1-5; D perhaps matches TRBD1 (5 bases). The CDR3 runs 15 residues. Germline values: CDR1 MDHEN, CDR2 SYDVKM. V was trimmed by 6 bases and J by 0 bases, leaving 12 bases between them.

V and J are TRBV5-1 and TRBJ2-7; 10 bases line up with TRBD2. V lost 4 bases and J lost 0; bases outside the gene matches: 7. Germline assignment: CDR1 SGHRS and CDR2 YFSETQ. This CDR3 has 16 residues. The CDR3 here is CASSVRASGSSYEQYF. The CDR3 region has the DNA TGCGCCAGCAGCGTGCGGGCTAGCGGGAGCTCCTACGAGCAGTACTTC.